Following are 10 T cell receptor beta chains from one sample sequenced in a study of chemoradiotherapy in HPV16-positive cancers. Some clones are missing from TCRdb's copy, which holds only in-frame ones; the method was immunoSEQ multiplex PCR. The data contain tens of thousands of clones, around 80% of them seen just once; the ten biggest clones take up approximately 4.2%. The specimen was blood, collected from a patient who underwent chemoradiotherapy. Receptors originate from a human donor with HPV-associated anogenital cancer.

This chain joins TRBV7-9 and TRBJ2-5, with TRBD1 matching over 8 bases. Germline loops: CDR1 SEHNR, CDR2 FQNEAQ (reference sequence). The CDR3 covers 16 residues. Trimming removed 5 bases from V and 1 base from J; junction bases left unmatched: 9. This CDR3 reads CASSRTLGQAQETQYF. The CDR3 DNA sequence: TGTGCCAGCAGCCGGACTCTGGGACAGGCCCAAGAGACCCAGTACTTC.

V gene TRBV5-1 combines with J gene TRBJ1-2, with D possibly TRBD1 on 5 matching bases. The CDR3 loop spans 13 amino acids. Trimming removed 4 bases from V and 2 bases from J, with 9 bases in between. CDR1 and CDR2 from the germline V gene are SGHRS and YFSETQ. The CDR3 sequence is CASSARVNYGYTF. The CDR3 DNA reads as TGCGCCAGCAGCGCCAGGGTCAACTATGGCTACACCTTC.

The chain uses TRBV18 and TRBJ1-2, with 11 nucleotides matching TRBD1. Germline trimming cut 2 bases from V and 8 bases from J; bases unmatched to any gene: 4. Germline CDR1 is KGHSH and CDR2 is LQKENI. This CDR3 spans 14 amino acids. The CDR3 nucleotides read TGTGCCAGCTCACCAGGACAGGGGGCGAAGGGCTACACCTTC. Translating gives CASSPGQGAKGYTF.

The V call is TRBV7-8, the J call TRBJ1-2; 7 bases fit TRBD1. The germline CDR1 and CDR2 sequences are SGHVS and FQNEAQ. The junction had 4 bases not matched to a gene; V was cut back by 0 bases and J by 0 bases. CDR3 length: 16 residues. The CDR3 DNA sequence: TGTGCCAGCAGCTTAGCGGGACAGCGGGCTAACTATGGCTACACCTTC. Amino acids: CASSLAGQRANYGYTF.

The chain carries TRBV7-3 and TRBJ2-3; 12 nucleotides align to TRBD2. The CDR3 spans 18 residues. After removal of 1 base from V and 3 bases from J, the junction contained 8 bases not matched to a gene. Germline CDR1 reads SGHTA; CDR2 reads FQGTGA. CDR3: CASSLRRTSGTRTDTQYF. In DNA form, the CDR3 reads TGTGCCAGCAGCTTAAGGAGGACTAGCGGGACCCGAACAGATACGCAGTATTTT.

The chain uses TRBV7-9 and TRBJ2-3; 11 bases match TRBD2. The CDR3 extends over 17 amino acids. Germline CDR1 and CDR2: SEHNR and FQNEAQ (reference sequence). Trimming at V came to 2 bases and at J to 6 bases, leaving 10 bases not matched to a gene. CDR3 protein: CASSLRRSGGAVDTQYF. The DNA for the CDR3 is TGTGCCAGCAGCTTACGGCGTAGCGGGGGGGCCGTGGATACGCAGTATTTT. Together with reference TRBV7-9 and TRBJ2-3, the CDR3 gives the full variable domain: DTGVSQNPRHKITKRGQNVTFRCDPISEHNRLYWYRQTLGQGPEFLTYFQNEAQLEKSRLLSDRFSAERPKGSFSTLEIQRTEQGDSAMYLCASSLRRSGGAVDTQYFGPGTRLTVL.

This clone was found once. CDR3 sequence: CAISELGSGGPGEETQYF. The CDR3 DNA follows: TGTGCCATCAGTGAATTAGGTAGCGGGGGCCCGGGGGAAGAGACCCAGTACTTC. The V and J genes are TRBV10-3 and TRBJ2-5, with TRBD2 matching over 9 bases. Germline assignment: CDR1 ENHRY and CDR2 SYGVKD. The CDR3 runs to 18 residues. After removal of 3 bases from V and 3 bases from J, the junction contained 14 bases not matched to a gene.

This chain uses TRBV5-1 with TRBJ2-3; 9 bases agree with TRBD1. CDR1 and CDR2 (germline): SGHRS, YFSETQ. The CDR3 runs 15 residues. V lost 0 bases, J lost 5 bases, and 4 bases stayed unmatched. CDR3 loop: CASSLEGQGLDTQYF. In DNA, the CDR3 is TGCGCCAGCAGCTTGGAGGGACAGGGTCTAGATACGCAGTATTTT.

This clone was picked up one time. This chain uses TRBV9 with TRBJ1-2, with 11 bases fitting TRBD1. From germline, CDR1 is SGDLS and CDR2 YYNGEE. V was clipped by 0 bases and J by 4 bases; unmatched bases: 2. The CDR3 is made up of 15 amino acids. CDR3 nucleotide sequence: TGTGCCAGCAGCGTAGCGGGGACAGGGGGCTATGGCTACACCTTC. Encoded protein: CASSVAGTGGYGYTF.

The chain links TRBV10-1 to TRBJ2-1; 13 positions match TRBD2. Trimming at V came to 6 bases and at J to 5 bases, leaving 10 bases not matched to a gene. Germline CDR1 and CDR2: WNHNN and SYGVQD (reference sequence). CDR3 length: 17 amino acids. The CDR3 DNA sequence: TGCGCCAGCAGGGGAGGGGCGGGACTAGCGGGGAACAATGAGCAGTTCTTC. Its translation: CASRGGAGLAGNNEQFF.